These 15 T cell receptor beta chains were sequenced from one sample in a study of vaccination and CD4 T cells after COVID-19. The Oncomine TCR Beta short-read assay was what sequenced the DNA obtained from cultured CD4+ T cells. TCRdb reanalysed the PCR reads using MiXCR and keeps one entry per CDR3 protein. Of 5,000 to 6,000 distinct CDR3 sequences listed, about 37% were seen once; the top ten hold approximately 47%. Regarding treatment: roughly ten-day PBMC culture with coronavirus spike peptide pools or control peptides (ViraFEST assay). During the years 2011-2018, before the COVID-19 pandemic, the unexposed donor's CD4+ T cells were collected. Their antigens are not known. The sample comprised CD4+ T cells from blood, cultured in vitro. These receptors were collected from a human donor in good health.

This clonotype appeared a few times. The chain recombines TRBV5-1 with TRBJ2-5; 7 bases are a match to TRBD2. Germline lookup yields CDR1 SGHRS and CDR2 YFSETQ. Germline trimming cut 7 bases from V and 0 bases from J; bases unmatched to any gene: 6. CDR3 length: 14 residues. This CDR3 reads CASWGGVYQETQYF. The CDR3 DNA reads as TGCGCCAGCTGGGGGGGGGTGTACCAAGAGACCCAGTACTTC.

The rearrangement joins TRBV7-6 to TRBJ2-7; D remains ambiguous. The CDR3 covers 13 residues. Trimming cost V 4 bases and J 3 bases, with 10 bases left between them. The germline CDR1 and CDR2 sequences are SGHVS and FNYEAQ. CDR3 residues: CASSSGPNYEQYF. The DNA of the CDR3 is TGTGCCAGCAGCTCAGGACCCAACTACGAGCAGTACTTC. Variable domain in full (rest from reference TRBV7-6 and TRBJ2-7): GAGVSQSPRYKVTKRGQDVALRCDPISGHVSLYWYRQALGQGPEFLTYFNYEAQQDKSGLPNDRFSAERPEGSISTLTIQRTEQRDSAMYRCASSSGPNYEQYFGPGTRLTVT.

The rearrangement uses TRBV2 and TRBJ1-2; D unclear. The CDR3 has 14 amino acids. The germline V gene has CDR1 SNHLY and CDR2 FYNNEI. V dropped 7 bases and J dropped 1 base, with 13 bases sitting between them. CDR3 nucleotides: TGTGCCAGCACTCCCGAGACATTTAACTATGGCTACACCTTC. Its protein product is CASTPETFNYGYTF.

The chain combines TRBV30 with TRBJ1-2; possible D gene TRBD1, 5 bases. Trimming took off 3 bases at V and 4 bases at J, with 9 bases between the two ends. The CDR3 is 12 amino acids. Germline V gene data show CDR1 as GTSNPN and CDR2 as SVGIG (reference sequence). In DNA form, the CDR3 reads TGTGCCTGGAGGGGGGACTTCTATGGCTACACCTTC. Amino acids: CAWRGDFYGYTF.

The DNA for the CDR3 is TGTGCCACCCGGGGCACAGGGGACTTCTATAATTCACCCCTCCACTTT. This gives the protein CATRGTGDFYNSPLHF. The V call is TRBV12-3 or TRBV12-4, the J call TRBJ1-6, with 7 nucleotides matching TRBD1. The CDR3 runs to 16 residues. J lost 3 bases, V lost 10 bases, and 12 bases had no gene match.

For the CDR3, the DNA is TGTGCCAGCAGCGTCGGGACTGTTCGAGAGACCCAGTACTTC. This translates into CASSVGTVRETQYF. The rearrangement links TRBV9 to TRBJ2-5; D is perhaps TRBD2 (6 bases). The ends were cut back, 2 bases at V and 4 bases at J, with 12 bases in the middle. This CDR3 spans 14 amino acids. Germline-derived CDR1 and CDR2 are SGDLS and YYNGEE.

The chain recombines TRBV24-1 with TRBJ2-1; the match to TRBD1 covers 7 bases. The trim removed 6 bases at V and 5 bases at J, leaving 3 bases unmatched. Germline V CDR1 and CDR2: KGHDR, SFDVKD. This CDR3 is 13 amino acids long. CDR3 in amino acids: CATSFGTDNEQFF. The CDR3 DNA sequence: TGTGCCACCAGTTTTGGGACAGACAATGAGCAGTTCTTC.

This clonotype was found a few times. The rearrangement uses TRBV5-1 and TRBJ1-2; TRBD1 matches at 7 bases. V shed 5 bases and J 14 bases; nucleotides not matched to a gene: 12. The CDR3 is 12 residues long. CDR1 and CDR2 (germline): SGHRS, YFSETQ. The CDR3 DNA reads TGCGCCAGCAGGCGGGGGGACAGCCCATCGACCTTC. It translates to CASRRGDSPSTF.

This chain joins TRBV6-2 or TRBV6-3 and TRBJ2-3; D unclear. Trimming stripped 4 bases from V and 1 base from J, with 18 bases between. CDR3 length: 17 amino acids. From germline, CDR1 is MNHEY and CDR2 SVGEGT. CDR3 DNA sequence: TGTGCCAGCAGTTCTACGCGTGGCGTTCGGGGCACAGATACGCAGTATTTT. This sequence encodes CASSSTRGVRGTDTQYF.

This clonotype was seen only a few times. The rearrangement links TRBV7-9 to TRBJ1-1; D not certain. Trimming left V 4 bases short and J 4 bases short, with 16 bases between. Germline loops: CDR1 SEHNR, CDR2 FQNEAQ (reference sequence). The CDR3 is 15 amino acids. The CDR3 reads CASSSGREGTTEAFF. For the CDR3, the DNA is TGTGCCAGCAGCTCCGGGAGAGAGGGCACCACTGAAGCTTTCTTT.

In its sample, this clonotype was seen a few times. V and J are TRBV21-1 and TRBJ2-7; the table's D call TRBD1 went unverified against the DNA. TRBV21-1 is shown as a pseudogene. The CDR3 sequence is 14 residues long. CDR3 residues: CASSKGYRTYEQYF. The CDR3 region has the DNA TGTGCCAGCAGCAAAGGTTACAGGACCTACGAGCAGTACTTC.

The chain couples TRBV10-2 to TRBJ2-3; TRBD1 matches at 8 bases. The V and J ends lost 6 bases and 2 bases, in that order; junction bases with no gene match: 7. Germline CDR1 WSHSY, CDR2 SAAADI. This CDR3 has 15 amino acids. This chain's CDR3 is CASSSGQGVTDTQYF. The DNA of the CDR3 is TGCGCCAGCAGCTCTGGACAGGGTGTCACAGATACGCAGTATTTT.

This chain connects TRBV18 to TRBJ1-6, with TRBD1 matching 7 bases. The CDR3 has 14 amino acids. Germline V CDR1 and CDR2: KGHSH, LQKENI. The trim removed 6 bases at V and 10 bases at J, leaving 9 bases unmatched. The CDR3 DNA reads as TGTGCCAGCTCTCCCCAGACAGGGTTCTCACCCCTCCACTTT. Translation: CASSPQTGFSPLHF.

The chain employs TRBV4-2 and TRBJ2-1; the D gene is possibly TRBD2 (6 bases). Trimming cost V 3 bases and J 1 base, with 10 bases left between them. CDR1 is LGHNA, CDR2 YNFKEQ, per germline. The CDR3 contains 15 residues. CDR3 loop: CASSQIGGSYNEQFF. CDR3 sequence (DNA): TGTGCCAGCAGCCAGATCGGGGGTTCCTACAATGAGCAGTTCTTC.

The rearrangement links TRBV28 to TRBJ1-2; 9 bases align to TRBD1. CDR1 and CDR2 from the germline V gene are MDHEN and SYDVKM. The CDR3 sequence is 17 residues long. The J segment lost 4 bases and the V segment lost 5 bases, leaving 14 bases of the junction unmatched. The CDR3 here is CASSLQGASVVLYGYTF. Written as DNA, the CDR3 is TGTGCCAGCAGTCTACAGGGGGCTTCAGTTGTGCTCTATGGCTACACCTTC.